What follows are 2 T cell receptor beta chains derived from one specimen sequenced in a study of beta chain features in type 1 diabetes. Broader study findings: There was a moderate but significant shortening of TCRB CDR3s in all four CD4+ subsets of Type 1 diabetes patients.

The entirety of the isolated RNA underwent reverse transcription, so expressed TCRB transcripts were sequenced. Profiled with immunoSEQ multiplex PCR; TCRdb holds only in-frame clones, not every one. This table holds over 150,000 clones, 10% found once. These receptors have no identified antigens. Sequenced material: central memory CD4+ T cells from blood. These TCRs come from a man aged 25 to 45 with type 1 diabetes.

Written as DNA, the CDR3 is TGTGCCTGGAGTGGAGGACTGCACACAGATACGCAGTATTTT. It encodes CAWSGGLHTDTQYF. V usage is TRBV30 and J usage is TRBJ2-3, with D tentatively TRBD2 (5 bases). Per the germline V gene, CDR1 is GTSNPN and CDR2 is SVGIG (reference sequence). V was shortened by 1 base and J by 2 bases, with 10 bases between the two germline ends. The CDR3 has 14 amino acids.

This clone has more than one count but fewer than ten. The chain combines TRBV28 with TRBJ1-2; D is ambiguous. V shed 8 bases and J shed 4 bases, with 14 bases lying between them. The CDR3 contains 13 residues. From germline, CDR1 is MDHEN and CDR2 SYDVKM. CDR3 sequence: CASEEGASYGYTF. DNA for the CDR3: TGTGCCAGCGAGGAGGGAGCCTCCTATGGCTACACCTTC.